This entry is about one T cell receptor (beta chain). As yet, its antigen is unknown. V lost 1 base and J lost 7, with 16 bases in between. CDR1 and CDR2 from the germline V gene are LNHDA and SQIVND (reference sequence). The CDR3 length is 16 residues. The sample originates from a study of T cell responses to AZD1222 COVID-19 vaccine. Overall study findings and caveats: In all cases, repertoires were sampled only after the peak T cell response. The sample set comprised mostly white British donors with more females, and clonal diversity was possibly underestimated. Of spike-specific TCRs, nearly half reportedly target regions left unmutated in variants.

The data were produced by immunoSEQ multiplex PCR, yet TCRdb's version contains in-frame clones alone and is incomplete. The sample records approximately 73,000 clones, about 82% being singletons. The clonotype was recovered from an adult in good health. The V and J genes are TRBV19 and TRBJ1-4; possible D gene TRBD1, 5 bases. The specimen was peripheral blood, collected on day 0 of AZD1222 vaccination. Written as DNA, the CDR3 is TGTGCCAGTAGTATAGTGGAGGGGATTCGGACTGAAAAACTGTTTTTT. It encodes CASSIVEGIRTEKLFF.